A selection of T cell receptor beta chains follows, all from one sample in a study of Graves' ophthalmopathy and Graves' hyperthyroidism. TCRdb analysed the multiplex PCR reads with MiXCR anew, one entry per CDR3 protein. Of under 400,000 distinct CDR3 sequences in the sample, 15% to 20% are singletons; the top ten hold 9% to 15%. The sequenced sample was peripheral blood. Receptors originate from an adult man with Graves' ophthalmopathy. Both conserved end residues are part of each CDR3. Fields, in order: J gene, D gene, V gene, clone size, CDR3 protein, CDR3 DNA. D genes are given only for firm matches. Size is omitted from some rows. Given values are once, few, many or a class for expanded clones.

J: TRBJ1-6
D: NA
V: TRBV7-8
size: many
CDR3: CASSLGGGIYNSPLHF
DNA: TGTGCCAGCAGCTTAGGGGGGGGTATCTATAATTCACCCCTCCACTTT

J: TRBJ2-5
D: TRBD1
V: TRBV2
size: many
CDR3: CASSPDRGKSETQYF
DNA: TGTGCCAGCAGTCCGGACAGGGGGAAATCAGAGACCCAGTACTTC

J: TRBJ2-4
D: TRBD2
V: TRBV20-1
size: NA
CDR3: CSARGQGGLAGGPGAKNIQYF
DNA: TGCAGTGCTAGGGGGCAGGGAGGACTAGCGGGAGGGCCGGGAGCCAAAAACATTCAGTACTTC

J: TRBJ1-3
D: NA
V: TRBV5-1
size: many
CDR3: CASSLAGDNTIYF
DNA: TGCGCCAGCAGCTTGGCCGGGGACAACACCATATATTTT

J: TRBJ1-3
D: NA
V: TRBV10-3
size: many
CDR3: CAISVRERPSGNTIYF
DNA: TGTGCCATCAGTGTTAGGGAGCGCCCATCCGGAAACACCATATATTTT

J: TRBJ2-5
D: TRBD1
V: TRBV19
size: NA
CDR3: CASSGTGAGVGETQYF
DNA: TGTGCCAGTAGTGGAACAGGGGCCGGGGTAGGAGAGACCCAGTACTTC

J: TRBJ2-2
D: NA
V: TRBV19
size: many
CDR3: CASRTGPGNTGELFF
DNA: TGTGCCAGTAGGACCGGGCCAGGAAACACCGGGGAGCTGTTTTTT

J: TRBJ1-5
D: TRBD1
V: TRBV18
size: few
CDR3: CASSTGVGALNQPQHF
DNA: TGTGCCAGCTCAACAGGGGTAGGGGCTTTAAATCAGCCCCAGCATTTT

J: TRBJ1-1
D: NA
V: TRBV12-3/TRBV12-4
size: NA
CDR3: CASSRDFKPFF
DNA: TGTGCCAGCAGCCGGGACTTCAAACCTTTCTTT

J: TRBJ2-5
D: TRBD2
V: TRBV2
size: many
CDR3: CASQTSGTKGETQYF
DNA: TGTGCCAGCCAGACTAGCGGGACGAAGGGAGAGACCCAGTACTTC

J: TRBJ1-2
D: NA
V: TRBV3-1
size: many
CDR3: CASSQELNYGYTF
DNA: TGTGCCAGCAGCCAAGAGCTTAACTATGGCTACACCTTC